This is a list of T cell receptor beta chains from one sample in a study of T cell responses to AZD1222 COVID-19 vaccine. Clones were read by immunoSEQ multiplex PCR, and TCRdb kept only the in-frame ones, dropping some. The table has approximately 90,000 clones, 90% seen once. The input for sequencing was peripheral blood, taken on day 0 of AZD1222 vaccination. These receptors all come from an adult in good health. The CDR3 runs from the conserved cysteine through the conserved F or W. The D gene is left open where the match is weak. Some rows mark clone size as missing; the rest say once, few, many or name a class of expanded clone.

size: -; J: TRBJ1-1; V: TRBV7-2; D: -; DNA: TGTGCCAGCAGCCCGACTCTGAACACTGAAGCTTTCTTT; CDR3: CASSPTLNTEAFF
size: -; J: TRBJ1-1; V: TRBV19; D: -; DNA: TGTGCCAGTAGGCTAGCGGAGAGGAACACTGAAGCTTTCTTT; CDR3: CASRLAERNTEAFF
size: -; J: TRBJ2-6; V: TRBV13; D: -; DNA: TGTGCCAGCAGCCCCACGAAGGCTGGGGCCAACGTCCTGACTTTC; CDR3: CASSPTKAGANVLTF
size: -; J: TRBJ1-2; V: TRBV2; D: -; DNA: TGTGCCAGCAGTGAAGGACCGGACTATGGCTACACCTTC; CDR3: CASSEGPDYGYTF
size: -; J: TRBJ1-2; V: TRBV29-1; D: -; DNA: TGCAGCGCCCAGGGTGGCACCTTC; CDR3: CSAQGGTF
size: -; J: TRBJ2-7; V: TRBV27; D: -; DNA: TGTGCCAGTAGGCGGCAGGGCTTGTACGAGCAGTACTTC; CDR3: CASRRQGLYEQYF
size: few; J: TRBJ1-1; V: TRBV19; D: -; DNA: TGTGCCAGTAACGGGGGAGTAGGAATAGGGCGCACTGAAGCTTTCTTT; CDR3: CASNGGVGIGRTEAFF
size: -; J: TRBJ1-2; V: TRBV29-1; D: TRBD1; DNA: TGCAGCGTCGGGACAGGGGGTAACTATGGCTACACCTTC; CDR3: CSVGTGGNYGYTF
size: -; J: TRBJ1-3; V: TRBV5-4; D: -; DNA: TGTGCCAGCAGCTGGTGGGGGGCTGGTGGAAACACCATATATTTT; CDR3: CASSWWGAGGNTIYF
size: -; J: TRBJ1-2; V: TRBV19; D: TRBD1; DNA: TGTGCCAGTAGTATGACAGGGCTGAAGAACTATGGCTACACCTTC; CDR3: CASSMTGLKNYGYTF
size: -; J: TRBJ2-7; V: TRBV13; D: -; DNA: TGTGCCAGCAGCTCCCGGCCGGCCTCTTTCGAGCAGTACTTC; CDR3: CASSSRPASFEQYF
size: -; J: TRBJ2-7; V: TRBV27; D: TRBD1; DNA: TGTGCCAGCAGTTCTGCTACCGGGACAGGAGCCTACGAGCAGTACTTC; CDR3: CASSSATGTGAYEQYF
size: -; J: TRBJ2-1; V: TRBV7-8; D: -; DNA: TGTGCCAGCAGCTTAACGTTGGGCTACAATGAGCAGTTCTTC; CDR3: CASSLTLGYNEQFF
size: -; J: TRBJ2-5; V: TRBV3-1/TRBV3-2; D: TRBD1; DNA: TGTGCCAGCAGCTACCAGCCGGGACAGCATGAGACCCAGTACTTC; CDR3: CASSYQPGQHETQYF
size: -; J: TRBJ2-2; V: TRBV4-3; D: -; DNA: TGCGCCAGCAGCCAAGATGCGGAGACCGGGGAGCTGTTTTTT; CDR3: CASSQDAETGELFF
size: -; J: TRBJ2-7; V: TRBV29-1; D: TRBD1; DNA: TGCAGCGTTGATAGGGACAGGGGTCGCCCGCCCTCCTACGAGCAGTACTTC; CDR3: CSVDRDRGRPPSYEQYF
size: -; J: TRBJ1-5; V: TRBV3-1/TRBV3-2; D: TRBD1; DNA: TGTGCCAGCAGCCAAGGGGCAGGGGGCCGCCAGCCCCAGCATTTT; CDR3: CASSQGAGGRQPQHF
size: once; J: TRBJ1-5; V: TRBV20-1; D: -; DNA: TGCAGTGCTAGAGATCCCCAGATCCAGCATTTT; CDR3: CSARDPQIQHF
size: -; J: TRBJ2-3; V: TRBV13; D: TRBD2; DNA: TGTGCCAGCAGCTTAGGAGTCGGGGGGGAAAACCGAGAATTCACAGATACGCAGTATTTT; CDR3: CASSLGVGGENREFTDTQYF
size: -; J: TRBJ1-5; V: TRBV6-2/TRBV6-3; D: -; DNA: TGTGCCAGCAGTCGGACCGGGCCCCAGCATTTT; CDR3: CASSRTGPQHF
size: -; J: TRBJ1-3; V: TRBV6-5; D: TRBD1; DNA: TGTGCCAGCCGCCCGACAGGGGTAGCTGGAAACACCATATATTTT; CDR3: CASRPTGVAGNTIYF
size: -; J: TRBJ1-3; V: TRBV11-2; D: -; DNA: TGTGCCAGCAGCTTAGATGTCTGGGGGGCAGCCGGAAACACCATATATTTT; CDR3: CASSLDVWGAAGNTIYF
size: once; J: TRBJ2-3; V: TRBV19; D: -; DNA: TGTGCCAGTAGTGCACGGGCCCGAACAGATACGCAGTATTTT; CDR3: CASSARARTDTQYF
size: -; J: TRBJ1-4; V: TRBV18; D: TRBD1; DNA: TGTGCCAGCTCATCGAACAGGGGGCAGGCTAATGAAAAACTGTTTTTT; CDR3: CASSSNRGQANEKLFF
size: -; J: TRBJ2-1; V: TRBV7-2; D: TRBD1; DNA: TGTGCCAGCAGCGACGGACAGGGAAACTACAATGAGCAGTTCTTC; CDR3: CASSDGQGNYNEQFF
size: -; J: TRBJ1-5; V: TRBV5-4; D: -; DNA: TGTGCCAGCAGCTTGGGGGGAGATCAGGCAACTCAGCCCCAGCATTTT; CDR3: CASSLGGDQATQPQHF
size: -; J: TRBJ2-7; V: TRBV5-4; D: TRBD2; DNA: TGTGCCAGCAGCGATGGACTAGCGGGGGGTCTCTACGAGCAGTACTTC; CDR3: CASSDGLAGGLYEQYF
size: -; J: TRBJ2-3; V: TRBV2; D: TRBD2; DNA: TGTGCCAGCAGTGGACTAGCGGGGCACACAGATACGCAGTATTTT; CDR3: CASSGLAGHTDTQYF
size: -; J: TRBJ1-5; V: TRBV7-2; D: -; DNA: TGTGCCAGCAGCTTAGACGTCGGGGGTATTCAGCCCCAGCATTTT; CDR3: CASSLDVGGIQPQHF
size: -; J: TRBJ1-5; V: TRBV7-2; D: -; DNA: TGTGCCAGCAGCTTATTACGGGGGCCGAAGGGGAGGGAACAGCCCCAGCATTTT; CDR3: CASSLLRGPKGREQPQHF
size: -; J: TRBJ2-3; V: TRBV4-3; D: -; DNA: TGCGCCAGCAGCCAAGGAGACCGGGGGACAGATACGCAGTATTTT; CDR3: CASSQGDRGTDTQYF
size: -; J: TRBJ1-2; V: TRBV11-2; D: -; DNA: TGTGCCAGCAGCCGACTCCGGGACACCTCCCATGGCTACACCTTC; CDR3: CASSRLRDTSHGYTF
size: -; J: TRBJ2-5; V: TRBV11-1; D: -; DNA: TGTGCCACCTCCCCGGCTTTCCAAGAGACCCAGTACTTC; CDR3: CATSPAFQETQYF
size: -; J: TRBJ2-5; V: TRBV7-2; D: TRBD2; DNA: TGTGCCAGCAGCCACCGGACTAGCGGCGGAACCCAGTACTTC; CDR3: CASSHRTSGGTQYF
size: -; J: TRBJ1-1; V: TRBV14; D: -; DNA: TGTGCCAGCAGCCAGGCCGCAGGTTCGATCACGGCTTTCTTT; CDR3: CASSQAAGSITAFF
size: once; J: TRBJ1-2; V: TRBV6-5; D: -; DNA: TGTGCCAGCAGTTGGGGGGCCGGCTACACCTTC; CDR3: CASSWGAGYTF
size: once; J: TRBJ1-5; V: TRBV7-9; D: -; DNA: TGTGCCAGCAGCCCCCTCACCAGCAATCAGCCCCAGCATTTT; CDR3: CASSPLTSNQPQHF
size: once; J: TRBJ1-4; V: TRBV29-1; D: -; DNA: TGCAGCGTTGGTACTAATGAAAAACTGTTTTTT; CDR3: CSVGTNEKLFF
size: -; J: TRBJ2-5; V: TRBV4-2; D: TRBD2; DNA: TGTGCCAGCAGCCAAGCTCTACTAGCGGGGGGAAGGGAGACCCAGTACTTC; CDR3: CASSQALLAGGRETQYF
size: -; J: TRBJ1-2; V: TRBV28; D: TRBD1; DNA: TGTGCCAGCAGAATCTCACAGGGGAATCGGGGCTACACCTTC; CDR3: CASRISQGNRGYTF
size: -; J: TRBJ1-2; V: TRBV2; D: TRBD1; DNA: TGTGCCAGCAAACGGACAGGGGTGGACTATGGCTACACCTTC; CDR3: CASKRTGVDYGYTF
size: -; J: TRBJ2-7; V: TRBV5-1; D: TRBD1; DNA: TGCGCCAGCAGCTTGGGAGGGGGCCTCTACGAGCAGTACTTC; CDR3: CASSLGGGLYEQYF
size: -; J: TRBJ1-5; V: TRBV15; D: TRBD1; DNA: TGTGCCACCAGCAGAGAACAGGGGGGAAATCAGCCCCAGCATTTT; CDR3: CATSREQGGNQPQHF
size: -; J: TRBJ1-2; V: TRBV7-6; D: -; DNA: TGTGCCAGCAGCTTCGGGGGGGCGTCTGGCTACACCTTC; CDR3: CASSFGGASGYTF
size: -; J: TRBJ1-6; V: TRBV19; D: -; DNA: TGTGCCAGTAGTATAGAGGGGTTAGGTTCACCCCTCCACTTT; CDR3: CASSIEGLGSPLHF
size: -; J: TRBJ1-4; V: TRBV6-5; D: -; DNA: TGTGCCAGCAGTTTCCAATCAGGGCCTATTAATGAAAAACTGTTTTTT; CDR3: CASSFQSGPINEKLFF
size: -; J: TRBJ2-3; V: TRBV7-2; D: -; DNA: TGTGCCAGCAGCTTCCTTCAGGGTATGATCGATACGCAGTATTTT; CDR3: CASSFLQGMIDTQYF
size: once; J: TRBJ1-5; V: TRBV7-9; D: -; DNA: TGTGCCAGCAGCGACTCGGGTCAGCCCCAGCATTTT; CDR3: CASSDSGQPQHF
size: -; J: TRBJ1-6; V: TRBV21-1; D: -; DNA: TGTGCCAGCAGCCCCAGACAGGCGTACCACTATAATTCACCCCTCCACTTT; CDR3: CASSPRQAYHYNSPLHF
size: -; J: TRBJ1-6; V: TRBV19; D: TRBD1; DNA: TGTGCCAGTAGTAAGGTCGGACAGGGAGGTTCACCCCTCCACTTT; CDR3: CASSKVGQGGSPLHF
size: -; J: TRBJ1-5; V: TRBV9; D: TRBD1; DNA: TGTGCCAGCAGCGAGGGGGGGACAGGGAATATGAATCAGCCCCAGCATTTT; CDR3: CASSEGGTGNMNQPQHF
size: -; J: TRBJ1-5; V: TRBV27; D: TRBD1; DNA: TGTGCCAGCAGTTTTGACAGGGGTGGACAGCCCCAGCATTTT; CDR3: CASSFDRGGQPQHF
size: -; J: TRBJ1-4; V: TRBV3-1/TRBV3-2; D: -; DNA: TGTGCCAGCAGCCAAGTAGACGGTAATGAAAAACTGTTTTTT; CDR3: CASSQVDGNEKLFF
size: -; J: TRBJ1-2; V: TRBV7-2; D: TRBD1; DNA: TGTGCCAGCAGCTTAGATCGGGACAGGGGTTCCACTAACTATGGCTACACCTTC; CDR3: CASSLDRDRGSTNYGYTF